One and the same sample provided the 23 T cell receptor beta chains below, sequenced in a study of T cells in localized non-small cell lung cancer. TCRdb keeps only in-frame clones here, not all; method: immunoSEQ multiplex PCR. Among 25,000 to 35,000 clones listed, more than 70% were seen once. Sample: peripheral blood, taken before any cancer treatment. These receptors were obtained from a female donor at least 60 years old with stage III squamous cell lung carcinoma.

The chain links TRBV7-2 to TRBJ2-7; TRBD1 aligns across 8 bases. The junction had 12 bases not matched to a gene; V was cut back by 5 bases and J by 3 bases. Per the germline V gene, CDR1 is SGHTA and CDR2 is FQGNSA. This CDR3 is 16 amino acids long. The CDR3 protein is CASSPGTGKGYYEQYF. For the CDR3, the DNA is TGTGCCAGCAGCCCCGGGACAGGAAAAGGCTACTACGAGCAGTACTTC.

The chain couples TRBV6-5 to TRBJ1-2, with D possibly matching TRBD1 (5 bases). CDR3 length: 14 residues. V lost 4 bases and J 5 bases, leaving 14 bases between the germline ends. The germline gives CDR1 MNHEY, CDR2 SVGAGI. The CDR3 DNA follows: TGTGCCAGCAGTTTTCAGGGTATAGGGTATGGCTACACCTTC. Translation: CASSFQGIGYGYTF.

The chain combines TRBV11-2 with TRBJ2-5; D might be TRBD1 (5 bases). Per germline, CDR1 SGHAT and CDR2 FQNNGV. There are 14 residues in the CDR3. V gave up 1 base and J gave up 2 bases, with 8 bases separating them. CDR3 residues: CASSLGPGQETQYF. The CDR3 nucleotides read TGTGCCAGCAGCTTAGGCCCAGGGCAAGAGACCCAGTACTTC.

The rearrangement uses TRBV5-1 and TRBJ2-5; TRBD2 aligns across 8 bases. V lost 1 base, J lost 2 bases, and 4 bases stayed unmatched. The germline V gene has CDR1 SGHRS and CDR2 YFSETQ. The CDR3 loop spans 15 amino acids. This CDR3 is CASSLFGGEQETQYF. The CDR3 nucleotides are TGCGCCAGCAGCTTGTTCGGGGGGGAACAAGAGACCCAGTACTTC.

This chain links TRBV9 with TRBJ1-4; D is unclear. The CDR3 length is 15 residues. With 1 base removed from V and 5 bases from J, the gap between germline ends came to 12 bases. Germline values: CDR1 SGDLS, CDR2 YYNGEE. The CDR3 coding sequence is TGTGCCAGCAGCGTAAACCCCTCTTGGAATGAAAAACTGTTTTTT. This codes for CASSVNPSWNEKLFF.

The rearrangement uses TRBV5-1 and TRBJ2-7, with a possible D match to TRBD1 (6 bases). V lost 2 bases, J lost 3 bases, and 12 bases lay in between. The germline V gene has CDR1 SGHRS and CDR2 YFSETQ. The CDR3 loop spans 14 amino acids. For the CDR3, the DNA is TGCGCCAGCAGCTTCGCAGGGGTTATCTACGAGCAGTACTTC. It encodes CASSFAGVIYEQYF.

DNA for the CDR3: TGTGCCAGCAGCATTAGCGGGAGTATAGATGAGCAGTTCTTC. Protein sequence: CASSISGSIDEQFF. The V and J genes are TRBV7-3 and TRBJ2-1; 9 bases are shared with TRBD2. Trimming at V came to 5 bases and at J to 8 bases, leaving 7 bases not matched to a gene. The germline V gene encodes CDR1 SGHTA and CDR2 FQGTGA. The CDR3 is 14 amino acids.

The chain links TRBV13 to TRBJ2-3; D might be TRBD1 or TRBD2, each matching 6 bases. Germline CDR1 reads PRHDT; CDR2 reads FYEKMQ (reference sequence). V dropped 7 bases and J dropped 0 bases, with 14 bases sitting between them. The CDR3 is made up of 15 amino acids. The CDR3 reads CASTLGGLSTDTQYF. The CDR3, as DNA: TGTGCCAGCACCCTGGGGGGCCTCAGCACAGATACGCAGTATTTT.

The chain carries TRBV19 and TRBJ2-1, with 9 bases fitting TRBD2. Per the germline V gene, CDR1 is LNHDA and CDR2 is SQIVND (reference sequence). V shed 5 bases and J 4 bases; nucleotides not matched to a gene: 6. The CDR3 runs 15 residues. The CDR3 DNA sequence: TGTGCCAGTAGTCCGGTAGCGGGAGCTTACAATGAGCAGTTCTTC. Its translation is CASSPVAGAYNEQFF.

This chain uses TRBV2 with TRBJ1-5, with TRBD1 matching over 7 bases. There are 15 residues in the CDR3. V lost 0 bases, J lost 5 bases, and 4 bases stayed unmatched. The germline CDR1 and CDR2 sequences are SNHLY and FYNNEI. The CDR3 loop reads CASSEADRDDQPQHF. CDR3 DNA: TGTGCCAGCAGTGAAGCAGACAGGGATGATCAGCCCCAGCATTTT.

The chain is built from TRBV6-5 and TRBJ1-5; unclear D gene. V was cut by 0 bases and J by 7 bases, with 7 bases left in between. The CDR3 is 13 amino acids. Germline V gene sequence: CDR1 MNHEY, CDR2 SVGAGI. In nucleotides, the CDR3 is TGTGCCAGCAGTTACTCTTTATTGCAGCCCCAGCATTTT. Amino acids: CASSYSLLQPQHF.

The chain joins TRBV5-1 to TRBJ2-2, with 8 bases that match TRBD2. Germline V gene lookup returns CDR1 SGHRS and CDR2 YFSETQ. V lost 1 base to trimming and J lost 1 base; unmatched junction nucleotides: 12. This CDR3 has 19 amino acids. DNA for the CDR3: TGCGCCAGCAGCTTGCGGGGGGGACTGAAAAACCTGAACACCGGGGAGCTGTTTTTT. Protein product: CASSLRGGLKNLNTGELFF.

V usage is TRBV6-5 and J usage is TRBJ2-7; TRBD2 might be the D (6 bases). Germline lookup yields CDR1 MNHEY and CDR2 SVGAGI. This CDR3 contains 13 residues. Trimming cost V 7 bases and J 0 bases, with 10 bases left between them. CDR3 residues: CASTHSGSYEQYF. The DNA of the CDR3 is TGTGCCAGCACCCATAGCGGCTCCTACGAGCAGTACTTC.

The chain uses TRBV15 and TRBJ2-5; 7 nucleotides agree with TRBD2. The CDR3 has 14 amino acids. Looked up from germline, CDR1 is LNHNV and CDR2 is YYDKDF (reference sequence). J gave up 1 base and V 3 bases, and 2 bases lay outside the gene matches. CDR3 amino acids: CATSRSGAQETQYF. The CDR3 region has the DNA TGTGCCACCAGCAGGAGCGGGGCCCAAGAGACCCAGTACTTC.

The chain combines TRBV11-2 with TRBJ2-5; TRBD2 might be the D (6 bases). The CDR3 extends over 15 amino acids. Germline loops: CDR1 SGHAT, CDR2 FQNNGV. Trimming left V 1 base short and J 4 bases short, with 13 bases between. This chain's CDR3 is CASSLVGSGGETQYF. For the CDR3, the DNA is TGTGCCAGCAGCTTAGTTGGTAGCGGAGGAGAGACCCAGTACTTC.

The V and J genes are TRBV27 and TRBJ2-2, with 13 bases fitting TRBD2. The CDR3 consists of 18 residues. Trimming removed 4 bases from V and 0 bases from J; junction bases left unmatched: 5. In germline, CDR1 is MNHEY, CDR2 SMNVEV (reference sequence). The CDR3 loop is CASSSTSGRITNTGELFF. CDR3 nucleotides: TGTGCCAGCAGTTCGACTAGCGGGAGGATAACGAACACCGGGGAGCTGTTTTTT.

V and J are TRBV28 and TRBJ1-1; D gene unclear. The CDR3 has 20 residues. V dropped 6 bases and J dropped 5 bases, with 34 bases sitting between them. The germline V gene has CDR1 MDHEN and CDR2 SYDVKM. The CDR3 nucleotides are TGTGCCAGCAGACCGAACTTTCCCGGGATGTCCTTTGTGAGTAAGACTGAAGCTTTCTTT. It encodes CASRPNFPGMSFVSKTEAFF.

The rearrangement joins TRBV30 to TRBJ2-3, with 8 bases fitting TRBD1. From germline, CDR1 is GTSNPN and CDR2 SVGIG (reference sequence). The CDR3 is 16 residues long. V trimming: 1 base; J trimming: 6 bases; junction bases outside the gene matches: 12. In DNA, the CDR3 is TGTGCCTGGAGTGGGACAGGGAAGGCCTCGGGGGATACGCAGTATTTT. It is translated as CAWSGTGKASGDTQYF.

The table lists this clone with a count of one. The chain couples TRBV28 to TRBJ1-2; the match to TRBD1 covers 8 bases. V gave up 7 bases and J gave up 8 bases; unmatched junction bases: 12. CDR1 and CDR2 from the germline V gene are MDHEN and SYDVKM. The CDR3 sequence is 14 residues long. CDR3 amino acids: CASNLRGLLLGYTF. Here the CDR3 DNA reads TGTGCCAGCAACCTCAGGGGGCTGCTTCTGGGCTACACCTTC.

This rearrangement joins TRBV7-2 to TRBJ2-5, with 10 bases matching TRBD2. This CDR3 spans 18 amino acids. Per germline, CDR1 SGHTA and CDR2 FQGNSA. Trimming cost V 5 bases and J 3 bases; bases outside gene matches: 15. The CDR3 DNA reads TGTGCCAGCAGCCCAGCAAGATTCGCTAGCGGGAGAGAAGAGACCCAGTACTTC. This encodes CASSPARFASGREETQYF.

The rearrangement joins TRBV28 to TRBJ1-2, with TRBD1 identical over 8 bases. The CDR3 contains 14 residues. The ends lost 6 bases at V and 7 bases at J; junction bases unmatched: 10. Per the germline V gene, CDR1 is MDHEN and CDR2 is SYDVKM. CDR3: CASSAPSGGFGYTF. The CDR3 DNA reads as TGTGCCAGCAGCGCTCCGTCAGGGGGCTTTGGCTACACCTTC.

This clone was seen a handful of times. The rearrangement uses TRBV28 and TRBJ1-1, with 8 bases that match TRBD1. The CDR3 is 15 residues long. V trimming: 5 bases; J trimming: 4 bases; junction bases outside the gene matches: 9. Germline CDR1 is MDHEN and CDR2 is SYDVKM. In nucleotides, the CDR3 is TGTGCCAGCAGTCCCTGGACAGGGAGTAGCACTGAAGCTTTCTTT. It yields the protein CASSPWTGSSTEAFF.

V gene TRBV5-1 combines with J gene TRBJ2-7; D call uncertain. CDR3 length: 11 amino acids. Trimming took 0 bases from V and 3 from J, leaving 1 base between them. Germline CDR1 and CDR2: SGHRS and YFSETQ. CDR3: CASSLGYEQYF. The CDR3 nucleotides are TGCGCCAGCAGCTTGGGCTACGAGCAGTACTTC.